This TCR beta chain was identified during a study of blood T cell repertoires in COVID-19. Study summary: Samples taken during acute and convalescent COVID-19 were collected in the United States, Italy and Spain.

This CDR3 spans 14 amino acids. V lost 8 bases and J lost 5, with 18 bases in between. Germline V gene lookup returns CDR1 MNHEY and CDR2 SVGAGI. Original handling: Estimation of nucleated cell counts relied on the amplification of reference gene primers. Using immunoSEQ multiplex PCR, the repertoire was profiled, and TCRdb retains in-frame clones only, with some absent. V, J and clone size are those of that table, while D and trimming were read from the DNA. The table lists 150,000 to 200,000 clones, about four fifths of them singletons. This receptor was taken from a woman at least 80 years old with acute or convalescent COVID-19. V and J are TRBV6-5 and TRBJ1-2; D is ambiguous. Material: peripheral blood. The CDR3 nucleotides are TGTGCCAGCGCTCGTGGTCGGGTAGAATATGGCTACACCTTC. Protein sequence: CASARGRVEYGYTF.